Sequencing of this T cell receptor (beta chain) was carried out in a study of regulatory T cells in long-lasting Graves disease. Study-wide results and limits: Persistent disease was characterized by preferential usage of TRBV28, TRBJ1-2 and TRBJ2-5. Accuracy may have suffered from the small sample size.

Stated time point: newly diagnosed GD, antithyroid drugs for less than 3 months. After RNA was extracted from PBMCs, the TCR library was made from it. The CDR3 is 18 amino acids. V gave up 6 bases and J gave up 8 bases; unmatched junction bases: 18. The authors built TCR beta libraries using iRepertoire HTBI primers and Arm-PCR of CDR3 regions. TCRdb recomputed calls from the multiplex PCR reads with MiXCR, one row per CDR3 protein. The sample consists of hundreds of thousands of distinct CDR3 sequences, roughly 16% of them appearing once. There are many counts of this clonotype. Antigen unknown. The same sample was also used in a study of T cells in Graves' hyperthyroidism and ophthalmopathy. This second report adds: Diagnosis rested on symptoms, serum thyroxine and TRAb, thyroid ultrasound, and orbital computed tomography.

The receptor comes from a woman aged 35 to 60 with Graves disease. The starting material was peripheral blood mononuclear cells (PBMCs), obtained at new diagnosis, from a patient treated with antithyroid drugs. The genes are TRBV12-3 or TRBV12-4 and TRBJ1-4, with 10 nucleotides matching TRBD1. Here the CDR3 reads CASSSAGTGEGIAEKLFF. The CDR3 DNA is TGTGCCAGCAGCAGCGCCGGGACAGGGGAGGGAATAGCAGAAAAACTGTTTTTT.